This T cell receptor beta chain was sequenced in a study of STAT5B mutations in CD4+ large granular lymphocyte leukemia. Measured with immunoSEQ multiplex PCR; TCRdb has only the in-frame clones, and not every one. The repertoire holds about 18,000 clones, with around 85% as singletons. This CDR3 comprises 14 residues. V lost 6 bases and J lost 1, with 16 bases in between. Germline CDR1 is SQVTM and CDR2 is ANQGSEA. The source of this sequence is a human donor in good health. The sample consisted of CD4+ T cells from blood buffy coats. The chain uses TRBV29-1 and TRBJ2-7; D is undetermined. The CDR3 sequence is CSVVFRKSSYEQYF. The CDR3 DNA sequence: TGCAGCGTGGTATTCCGGAAATCTTCCTACGAGCAGTACTTC.